Below are 20 T cell receptor beta chains sequenced from a single sample in a study of cytomegalovirus exposure and HLA in healthy donors. It was with 60 Vbeta and 13 Jbeta primers that the PCR ran. The table came from immunoSEQ multiplex PCR; TCRdb's copy has only in-frame clones and leaves some out. The table records some 150,000 clones, around 79% of them present only once. The sequenced material came from PBMCs. The receptors originated from a middle-aged woman in good health and CMV-seronegative.

The chain links TRBV18 to TRBJ2-7; 8 nucleotides agree with TRBD1. Germline trimming cut 2 bases from V and 2 bases from J; bases unmatched to any gene: 5. The CDR3 is 15 amino acids. Germline CDR1 and CDR2: KGHSH and LQKENI. This CDR3 is CASSPSRTGPYEQYF. CDR3 in DNA: TGTGCCAGCTCACCATCAAGGACAGGGCCCTACGAGCAGTACTTC.

The rearrangement links TRBV15 to TRBJ2-7; TRBD1 matches 8 bases. Germline V gene lookup returns CDR1 LNHNV and CDR2 YYDKDF (reference sequence). J gave up 4 bases and V 3 bases, and 11 bases lay outside the gene matches. The CDR3 loop spans 16 amino acids. CDR3 region: CATSRGAGTGGYEQYF. The CDR3 region has the DNA TGTGCCACCAGCAGGGGGGCCGGGACAGGCGGTTACGAGCAGTACTTC. Complete variable domain (other parts from reference TRBV15 and TRBJ2-7): DAMVIQNPRYQVTQFGKPVTLSCSQTLNHNVMYWYQQKSSQAPKLLFHYYDKDFNNEADTPDNFQSRRPNTSFCFLDIRSPGLGDTAMYLCATSRGAGTGGYEQYFGPGTRLTVT.

The gene calls are TRBV6-4 and TRBJ2-1; D possibly corresponds to TRBD2 (7 bases). This CDR3 contains 15 residues. Germline CDR1 is MRHNA and CDR2 is SNTAGT. The V end was cut by 2 bases, the J end by 12 bases, with 20 bases between. CDR3 bases: TGTGCCAGCAGTGACGGTGGGGGGGCCGTGGACGGGCAGTTCTTC. It codes for CASSDGGGAVDGQFF.

The chain is built from TRBV5-7 and TRBJ1-6; possibly TRBD1 for D (5 bases). TRBV5-7 is marked as an open reading frame, function uncertain. This CDR3 region has 15 residues. The V end was cut by 0 bases, the J end by 11 bases, with 15 bases between. CDR3 region: CASSLATGVHPPLHF. The DNA for the CDR3 is TGTGCCAGCAGCTTGGCCACAGGTGTACATCCACCCCTCCACTTT.

The V and J genes are TRBV4-2 and TRBJ2-7; perhaps TRBD1 as D (6 bases). CDR3 length equals 15 residues. Germline CDR1 LGHNA, CDR2 YNFKEQ. Trimming pared 4 bases from V and 0 bases from J, leaving 13 bases between. In nucleotides, the CDR3 is TGTGCCAGCAGCCTAGAAACAGGGAGCTCCTACGAGCAGTACTTC. It codes for CASSLETGSSYEQYF.

This clone appeared a single time. The chain links TRBV7-2 to TRBJ1-1; D perhaps matches TRBD1 (6 bases). There are 12 residues in the CDR3. With 2 bases removed from V and 11 bases from J, the gap between germline ends came to 12 bases. Germline V CDR1 and CDR2: SGHTA, FQGNSA. This CDR3 reads CASSLRQGRAFF. The CDR3 DNA is TGTGCCAGCAGCTTACGGCAGGGGCGCGCTTTCTTT.

The chain links TRBV28 to TRBJ2-7; possible D gene TRBD1, 6 bases. In germline, CDR1 is MDHEN, CDR2 SYDVKM. Trimming pared 7 bases from V and 0 bases from J, leaving 16 bases between. The CDR3 length is 15 residues. In DNA form, the CDR3 reads TGTGCCAGCATTCCAGGGGTAGGGGGCTCCTACGAGCAGTACTTC. It encodes CASIPGVGGSYEQYF.

As concerns this clone: The junction does not match germline at one end; this may be a read error. This chain connects TRBV6-5 to TRBJ2-6; maybe TRBD1 (8 bases). This CDR3 spans 15 amino acids. Looked up from germline, CDR1 is MNHEY and CDR2 is SVGAGI. This CDR3 is CASSLTGGRANVLPF. The CDR3 nucleotides read TGTGCCAGCAGTTTAACAGGGGGGAGGGCCAACGTCCTGCCTTTC.

The V gene is TRBV5-1, the J gene TRBJ2-1, with 14 bases fitting TRBD2. Germline loops: CDR1 SGHRS, CDR2 YFSETQ. The CDR3 has 14 residues. The V gene end was trimmed by 4 bases and the J gene end by 8 bases; junction bases not matched to a gene: 2. The CDR3 DNA reads TGCGCCAGCAGCCCGGGACTAGCGGGGGATGAGCAGTTCTTC. Its translation: CASSPGLAGDEQFF.

The chain combines TRBV19 with TRBJ1-6, with D possibly being TRBD1 (5 bases). The V gene lost 6 bases and the J gene lost 4 bases, with 13 bases spanning the gap. The CDR3 extends over 15 amino acids. Germline assignment: CDR1 LNHDA and CDR2 SQIVND (reference sequence). In DNA form, the CDR3 reads TGTGCCAGTAGCGACGGGGGGAAGTATAATTCACCCCTCCACTTT. Encoded protein: CASSDGGKYNSPLHF.

The table lists this clone with a few counts. The CDR3 nucleotides are TGTGCCAGCAGTGTGTCTGGGGCATTCTATGGCTACACCTTC. Its translation: CASSVSGAFYGYTF. The rearrangement links TRBV25-1 to TRBJ1-2; D is perhaps TRBD1 (5 bases). Trimming left V 4 bases short and J 4 bases short, with 13 bases between. CDR3 length: 14 amino acids. The germline V gene encodes CDR1 MGHDK and CDR2 SYGVNS.

V gene TRBV18 combines with J gene TRBJ1-1; D is ambiguous. The germline V gene has CDR1 KGHSH and CDR2 LQKENI. CDR3 length: 11 amino acids. Between the trimmed V and J ends, which lost 3 bases and 6 bases, there was a span of 5 bases. The CDR3, as DNA: TGTGCCAGCTCACCCCTCGCTGAAGCTTTCTTT. Translated, it gives CASSPLAEAFF.

There are a few counts of this clone. The chain couples TRBV6-1 to TRBJ1-5, with 11 bases aligning to TRBD1. V shed 4 bases and J 3 bases; nucleotides not matched to a gene: 8. Looked up from germline, CDR1 is MNHNS and CDR2 is SASEGT. CDR3 length: 17 residues. The CDR3 DNA follows: TGTGCCAGCAGTGGAGGGGGACAGGGGGTCTACAATCAGCCCCAGCATTTT. Its protein product is CASSGGGQGVYNQPQHF.

The rearrangement uses TRBV4-2 and TRBJ1-2; D remains unclear. The CDR3 is 13 residues long. Per germline, CDR1 LGHNA and CDR2 YNFKEQ. Deletions cut 1 base from V and 5 bases from J, with 8 bases between. The CDR3: CASSQATPYGYTF. As DNA, the CDR3 is TGTGCCAGCAGCCAAGCGACACCGTATGGCTACACCTTC.

V gene TRBV19 combines with J gene TRBJ1-2, with TRBD1 as a possible D gene (6 bases). The CDR3 runs to 15 residues. Trimming took 3 bases from V and 7 from J, leaving 18 bases between them. Germline values: CDR1 LNHDA, CDR2 SQIVND (reference sequence). The CDR3 reads CASSIVALGARGYTF. The CDR3 coding sequence is TGTGCCAGTAGTATCGTCGCTTTGGGGGCGCGTGGCTACACCTTC.

This clone was detected a few times. The V and J genes are TRBV6-1 and TRBJ1-2, with TRBD1 matching 8 bases. The CDR3 extends over 13 amino acids. Germline CDR1 is MNHNS and CDR2 is SASEGT. The V and J ends lost 1 base and 6 bases, in that order; junction bases with no gene match: 1. The CDR3 sequence: CASSEVTGDGYTF. As DNA, the CDR3 is TGTGCCAGCAGTGAAGTGACAGGGGATGGCTACACCTTC.

This clone occurred a few times. J is TRBJ1-1 and V is TRBV7-2, with 8 nucleotides matching TRBD1. Looked up from germline, CDR1 is SGHTA and CDR2 is FQGNSA. V shed 5 bases and J 3 bases; nucleotides not matched to a gene: 11. This CDR3 contains 16 residues. The CDR3 DNA sequence: TGTGCCAGCAGCGAACCGGGACAGGTCCTTGACACTGAAGCTTTCTTT. Protein product: CASSEPGQVLDTEAFF.

The chain recombines TRBV27 with TRBJ2-6; no clear D gene. V shed 6 bases and J shed 1 base, with 4 bases lying between them. CDR1 is MNHEY and CDR2 is SMNVEV in the germline V gene (reference sequence). CDR3 length: 13 residues. The chain's CDR3 is CASRSSGANVLTF. CDR3 sequence (DNA): TGTGCCAGCAGATCTTCTGGGGCCAACGTCCTGACTTTC. Drawing the rest from reference TRBV27 and TRBJ2-6, the complete variable domain is EAQVTQNPRYLITVTGKKLTVTCSQNMNHEYMSWYRQDPGLGLRQIYYSMNVEVTDKGDVPEGYKVSRKEKRNFPLILESPSPNQTSLYFCASRSSGANVLTFGAGSRLTVL.

This chain joins TRBV4-1 and TRBJ2-2; D unclear. CDR1 MGHRA and CDR2 YSYEKL come from the germline V gene. Trimming shortened V by 2 bases and J by 0 bases, and 7 bases separated the two germline ends. The CDR3 covers 15 residues. The chain's CDR3 is CASSQPLANTGELFF. The CDR3 nucleotides read TGCGCCAGCAGCCAACCCCTTGCGAACACCGGGGAGCTGTTTTTT.

The chain employs TRBV29-1 and TRBJ1-3; D is unclear. The CDR3 is 13 residues long. Germline V gene sequence: CDR1 SQVTM, CDR2 ANQGSEA. Between the trimmed V and J ends, which lost 2 bases and 0 bases, there was a span of 5 bases. CDR3 sequence (DNA): TGCAGCGTTGAACCAGGCTCTGGAAACACCATATATTTT. Translating it yields CSVEPGSGNTIYF. The entire variable domain, with the rest obtained from reference TRBV29-1 and TRBJ1-3, is as follows: SAVISQKPSRDICQRGTSLTIQCQVDSQVTMMFWYRQQPGQSLTLIATANQGSEATYESGFVIDKFPISRPNLTFSTLTVSNMSPEDSSIYLCSVEPGSGNTIYFGEGSWLTVV.